Below, 13 T cell receptor beta chains from the same sample are listed, as sequenced in a study of Ad26.COV2.S vaccination and SARS-CoV-2 variants. Assay: immunoSEQ multiplex PCR; the TCRdb copy retains only in-frame clones and omits some. Of some 180,000 clones listed, around 85% are singletons. The sequencing here drew on peripheral blood, taken after recovery from COVID-19. The receptor set was obtained from a human donor who had recovered from COVID-19.

This clone was seen a single time. V gene TRBV28 combines with J gene TRBJ1-1, with no clear D. Trimming took off 3 bases at V and 2 bases at J, with 10 bases between the two ends. This CDR3 region has 14 residues. Germline CDR1 and CDR2: MDHEN and SYDVKM. CDR3 sequence (DNA): TGTGCCAGCAGTTTTCGGGGTGGAAACACTGAAGCTTTCTTT. It translates to CASSFRGGNTEAFF. Drawing the rest from reference TRBV28 and TRBJ1-1, the complete variable domain is DVKVTQSSRYLVKRTGEKVFLECVQDMDHENMFWYRQDPGLGLRLIYFSYDVKMKEKGDIPEGYSVSREKKERFSLILESASTNQTSMYLCASSFRGGNTEAFFGQGTRLTVV.

V gene TRBV4-2 combines with J gene TRBJ2-5, with 14 bases matching TRBD2. This CDR3 contains 16 residues. Germline V gene data show CDR1 as LGHNA and CDR2 as YNFKEQ. V trimming: 3 bases; J trimming: 2 bases; junction bases outside the gene matches: 2. Here the CDR3 DNA reads TGTGCCAGCAGCCATCGACTAGCGGGAGGGCAAGAGACCCAGTACTTC. It codes for CASSHRLAGGQETQYF.

V gene TRBV13 combines with J gene TRBJ2-1, with 7 bases identical to TRBD1. The germline CDR1 and CDR2 sequences are PRHDT and FYEKMQ (reference sequence). The CDR3 spans 14 residues. J gave up 7 bases and V 3 bases, and 6 bases lay outside the gene matches. The CDR3 coding sequence is TGTGCCAGCAGCTTGGGACAGACGGGGAATGAGCAGTTCTTC. Translation: CASSLGQTGNEQFF.

This sequence joins TRBV5-1 and TRBJ2-5; TRBD2 might be the D (5 bases). Germline CDR1 SGHRS, CDR2 YFSETQ. Trimming stripped 5 bases from V and 5 bases from J, with 16 bases between. The CDR3 runs 14 residues. The CDR3 coding sequence is TGCGCCAGCAGAGGAATTAATTGGGAGGAGACCCAGTACTTC. Encoded protein: CASRGINWEETQYF.

On this clone: One end of the junction varies from germline; a read error may be responsible. This rearrangement joins TRBV7-7 to TRBJ2-2, with D uncertain. Germline CDR1 reads SSHAT; CDR2 reads FNYEAQ (reference sequence). This CDR3 is 13 amino acids long. This chain's CDR3 is CASSSSGPRELFF. In DNA, the CDR3 is TGTGCTAGCAGCTCCTCCGGCCCTAGGGAGCTGTTTTTT.

This clone appeared a single time. The rearrangement uses TRBV5-1 and TRBJ2-1, with 10 positions matching TRBD2. Trimming at V came to 5 bases and at J to 6 bases, leaving 8 bases not matched to a gene. The V gene's germline CDR1 is SGHRS and CDR2 YFSETQ. This CDR3 is built from 15 residues. The CDR3 is CASRVAGGRVNEQFF. The CDR3 DNA follows: TGCGCCAGCAGGGTAGCGGGAGGTAGGGTCAATGAGCAGTTCTTC.

J is TRBJ1-6 and V is TRBV3-1 (or the pseudogene TRBV3-2); the D is unclear. From germline, CDR1 is LGHDT and CDR2 YNNKEL (reference sequence). Trimming shortened V by 1 base and J by 0 bases, and 4 bases separated the two germline ends. This CDR3 comprises 15 residues. The CDR3 DNA is TGTGCCAGCAGCCAAGGGGACTCCTATAATTCACCCCTCCACTTT. The encoded protein is CASSQGDSYNSPLHF.

This clone was picked up many times. The chain carries TRBV11-2 and TRBJ1-1, with D perhaps matching TRBD1 (5 bases). V lost 3 bases and J 4 bases, leaving 12 bases between the germline ends. The germline V gene encodes CDR1 SGHAT and CDR2 FQNNGV. The length of the CDR3 is 14 residues. The CDR3 bases are TGTGCCAGCAGCTTGGAAGCAGGGCCCACTGAAGCTTTCTTT. Amino acids: CASSLEAGPTEAFF.

Concerning this clone: Germline is not matched at one junction end, which may reflect a read error. The V call is TRBV6-4, the J call TRBJ2-7; possible D gene TRBD1, 5 bases. Germline values: CDR1 MRHNA, CDR2 SNTAGT. This CDR3 has 17 residues. The CDR3 coding sequence is TGTGCCAGCAGGACAGACACCGACACCCTAGTCTCCTGCGAGCAGTACTTC. This translates into CASRTDTDTLVSCEQYF.

The chain employs TRBV6-5 and TRBJ2-7; TRBD1 matches 7 bases. Germline lookup yields CDR1 MNHEY and CDR2 SVGAGI. The V and J ends lost 6 bases and 2 bases, in that order; junction bases with no gene match: 4. The CDR3 totals 13 residues. The DNA for the CDR3 is TGTGCCAGCAGGGCGACAGGGCCCTACGAGCAGTACTTC. This codes for CASRATGPYEQYF.

The V gene is TRBV6-5, the J gene TRBJ1-5, with D perhaps TRBD1 (6 bases). Germline V gives CDR1 MNHEY, CDR2 SVGAGI. The CDR3 has 13 residues. Deletions cut 7 bases from V and 5 bases from J, with 12 bases between. The chain's CDR3 is CASKQGGDQPQHF. Here the CDR3 DNA reads TGTGCCAGCAAACAGGGTGGGGATCAGCCCCAGCATTTT.

The chain combines TRBV25-1 with TRBJ2-2; 9 bases align to TRBD1. The CDR3 length is 13 residues. Trimming cost V 7 bases and J 13 bases; bases outside gene matches: 10. Germline V CDR1 and CDR2: MGHDK, SYGVNS. The CDR3 nucleotides read TGTGCCAGCACCTCTACGGGGACAGGGAGGCTGTTTTTT. It codes for CASTSTGTGRLFF.

This clone was observed a few times. The chain uses TRBV24-1 and TRBJ2-3, with 7 bases lining up with TRBD2. J was trimmed by 2 bases and V by 5 bases; bases with no gene match: 9. Germline lookup yields CDR1 KGHDR and CDR2 SFDVKD. This CDR3 has 16 residues. The CDR3 nucleotides are TGTGCCACCAGTGTTCGAAGCGGGGCATTCACAGATACGCAGTATTTT. It specifies CATSVRSGAFTDTQYF.